The 13 T cell receptor beta chains in this list originate from one sample, sequenced in a study of T cells in Graves' hyperthyroidism and ophthalmopathy. The investigators amplified TCR beta CDR3 regions from RNA transcripts. Using the HTBI primer set, a first-round RT-PCR was run on the TCR CDR3. TCRdb called the multiplex PCR reads again in MiXCR, with one record for every CDR3 protein. The repertoire holds nearly 750,000 distinct CDR3 sequences, with 35% as singletons. The sample comprised blood. These receptor sequences come from a woman in her thirties or forties with Graves' hyperthyroidism.

This clonotype came up many times. This chain uses TRBV7-3 with TRBJ1-5; tentatively, D is TRBD1 (6 bases). The V gene's germline CDR1 is SGHTA and CDR2 FQGTGA. The V end lost 2 bases, the J end lost 2 bases, and 16 bases lay between the germline ends. CDR3 length: 17 amino acids. CDR3: CASSLHPGGRRNQPQHF. DNA for the CDR3: TGTGCCAGCAGCTTACATCCGGGGGGCCGACGCAATCAGCCCCAGCATTTT.

The CDR3 loop reads CASSSGGPAETQHF. Written as DNA, the CDR3 is TGCGCCAGCAGTTCGGGAGGGCCAGCGGAGACCCAGCATTTT. This chain links TRBV10-2 with TRBJ1-5; D is undetermined. The V and J ends lost 5 bases and 11 bases respectively, with 19 bases between them. The CDR3 runs to 14 residues. Germline values: CDR1 WSHSY, CDR2 SAAADI.

The chain is built from TRBV7-9 and TRBJ2-7; D may match TRBD1 or TRBD2 (5 bases each). From germline, CDR1 is SEHNR and CDR2 FQNEAQ (reference sequence). The CDR3 totals 14 residues. The V end was cut by 6 bases, the J end by 0 bases, with 12 bases between. CDR3 sequence (DNA): TGTGCCAGCAGTCTCCGGGACGACTCCTACGAGCAGTACTTC. Encoded protein: CASSLRDDSYEQYF.

This clonotype was counted at least ten times. The rearrangement joins TRBV7-9 to TRBJ1-2, with 9 bases fitting TRBD1. The CDR3 contains 13 residues. Germline V lookup: CDR1 SEHNR, CDR2 FQNEAQ (reference sequence). With 5 bases clipped from V and 6 bases from J, the junction kept 4 bases outside the gene matches. Here the CDR3 DNA reads TGTGCCAGCAGCCCGCGACAGGGGGATGGCTACACCTTC. Amino acids: CASSPRQGDGYTF.

This clonotype was observed at least ten times. This chain links TRBV5-1 with TRBJ2-7; D unresolved. The CDR3 covers 15 residues. V dropped 2 bases and J dropped 0 bases, with 12 bases sitting between them. The germline CDR1 and CDR2 sequences are SGHRS and YFSETQ. CDR3 DNA sequence: TGCGCCAGCAGCTTTATAGGCGGCGGCTCCTACGAGCAGTACTTC. Translated: CASSFIGGGSYEQYF.

This clonotype was counted ten times or more. An end of the junction does not agree with germline; a read error may underlie this. The CDR3 spells CASSSLRRGGDF. DNA of the CDR3: TGTGCCAGCAGCTCCCTGAGGCGAGGTGGAGATTTC. The chain combines TRBV7-2 with TRBJ2-5; no firm D call. From germline, CDR1 is SGHTA and CDR2 FQGNSA. The CDR3 runs to 12 residues.

The table lists this clonotype with a few counts. The chain joins TRBV6-5 to TRBJ1-6, with 10 bases identical to TRBD1. The CDR3 extends over 15 amino acids. With 0 bases clipped from V and 11 bases from J, the junction kept 4 bases outside the gene matches. The germline V gene has CDR1 MNHEY and CDR2 SVGAGI. CDR3 nucleotides: TGTGCCAGCAGTTACTCGTCCGGGACAGGGGCACCCCTCCACTTT. This encodes CASSYSSGTGAPLHF.

This clonotype has only a few counts. The CDR3 spells CASSPGTHYTGELFF. CDR3 bases: TGTGCCAGCAGTCCCGGGACACACTACACCGGGGAGCTGTTTTTT. The gene calls are TRBV12-3 or TRBV12-4 and TRBJ2-2, with D perhaps matching TRBD1 (6 bases). With 5 bases removed from V and 3 bases from J, the gap between germline ends came to 13 bases. The CDR3 has 15 residues.

This clonotype was counted at least ten times. The chain is built from TRBV6-2 or TRBV6-3 and TRBJ2-7, with 12 bases identical to TRBD1. Germline V CDR1 and CDR2: MNHEY, SVGEGT. J was trimmed by 3 bases and V by 5 bases; bases with no gene match: 8. The CDR3 covers 16 residues. CDR3 residues: CASSGPGTGGGYEQYF. In DNA form, the CDR3 reads TGTGCCAGCAGTGGACCCGGGACAGGGGGCGGCTACGAGCAGTACTTC.

The chain has TRBV7-9 and TRBJ1-2; TRBD1 is a possible D gene (5 bases). Trimming left V 4 bases short and J 4 bases short, with 13 bases between. Germline loops: CDR1 SEHNR, CDR2 FQNEAQ (reference sequence). This CDR3 has 14 amino acids. CDR3 protein: CASSSGREGYGYTF. The CDR3 DNA reads as TGTGCCAGCAGCTCAGGCAGGGAGGGCTATGGCTACACCTTC.

The chain combines TRBV19 with TRBJ1-2, with a possible D match to TRBD1 (5 bases). CDR3 length: 13 amino acids. Germline loops: CDR1 LNHDA, CDR2 SQIVND (reference sequence). The germline V and J ends were trimmed by 11 bases and 2 bases, with 15 bases remaining between them. CDR3 sequence: CAWSAGPNYGYTF. The CDR3 DNA reads TGTGCCTGGAGTGCAGGGCCGAACTATGGCTACACCTTC.

This clonotype was seen once. This rearrangement joins TRBV14 to TRBJ1-6; D might be TRBD1 (6 bases). The V gene's germline CDR1 is SGHDN and CDR2 FVKESK. The CDR3 runs to 13 residues. V lost 6 bases and J lost 10, with 13 bases in between. The CDR3 bases are TGTGCCAGCAGAAACCGGAGGGGGTCACCCCTCCACTTT. Protein sequence: CASRNRRGSPLHF.

The chain links TRBV10-3 to TRBJ2-2, with 9 bases lining up with TRBD1. The germline V gene has CDR1 ENHRY and CDR2 SYGVKD. The CDR3 contains 14 residues. With 3 bases clipped from V and 16 bases from J, the junction kept 12 bases outside the gene matches. The CDR3 is CAISDSHSGTGQFF. CDR3 in DNA: TGTGCCATCAGTGACTCTCATTCGGGGACAGGGCAGTTTTTT.